This T cell receptor (beta chain) is from a study of CD8 T cells in Susac syndrome. A quantity of about 0.5 to 1 ug RNA underwent reverse transcription using random hexamers. immunoSEQ multiplex PCR amplified TCR beta CDR3 across 54 Vbeta, 13 Jbeta. In TCRdb, the immunoSEQ multiplex PCR reads were re-called with MiXCR into one record per CDR3 protein. The table records tens of thousands of distinct CDR3 sequences, around 95% of them present only once. Recently defined diagnostic criteria classed the Susac syndrome patients as definite or probable. Bulk CD8+ and CD4+ cells came from magnetic negative isolation; CD8+ TEMRA by FACS. Looked up from germline, CDR1 is DFQATT and CDR2 is SNEGSKA (reference sequence). Between the trimmed V and J ends, which lost 1 base and 6 bases, there was a span of 4 bases. This CDR3 has 10 amino acids.

The genes are TRBV20-1 and TRBJ2-7; D ambiguous. Sequences were obtained from CD8+ T cells from PBMCs. This receptor was obtained from a human donor with Susac syndrome. CDR3 sequence: CSARAREQYF. The DNA of the CDR3 is TGCAGTGCTAGAGCCCGCGAGCAGTACTTC.